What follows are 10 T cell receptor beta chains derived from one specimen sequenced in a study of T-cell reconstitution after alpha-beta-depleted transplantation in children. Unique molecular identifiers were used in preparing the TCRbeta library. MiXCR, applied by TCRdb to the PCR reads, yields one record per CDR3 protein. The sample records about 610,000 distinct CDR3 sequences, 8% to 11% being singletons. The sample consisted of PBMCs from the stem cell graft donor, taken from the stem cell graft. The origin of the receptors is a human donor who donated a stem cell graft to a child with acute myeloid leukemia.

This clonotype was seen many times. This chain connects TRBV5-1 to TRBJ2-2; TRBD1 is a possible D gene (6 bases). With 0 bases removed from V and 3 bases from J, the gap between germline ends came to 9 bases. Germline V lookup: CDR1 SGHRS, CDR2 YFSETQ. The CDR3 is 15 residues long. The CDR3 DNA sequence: TGCGCCAGCAGCTTGGACAGGGTGTACACCGGGGAGCTGTTTTTT. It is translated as CASSLDRVYTGELFF.

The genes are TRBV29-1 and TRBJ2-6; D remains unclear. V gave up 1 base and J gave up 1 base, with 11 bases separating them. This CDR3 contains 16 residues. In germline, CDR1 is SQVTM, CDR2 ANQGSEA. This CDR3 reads CSVEVKVVSGANVLTF. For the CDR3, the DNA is TGCAGCGTTGAAGTGAAGGTTGTTTCTGGGGCCAACGTCCTGACTTTC.

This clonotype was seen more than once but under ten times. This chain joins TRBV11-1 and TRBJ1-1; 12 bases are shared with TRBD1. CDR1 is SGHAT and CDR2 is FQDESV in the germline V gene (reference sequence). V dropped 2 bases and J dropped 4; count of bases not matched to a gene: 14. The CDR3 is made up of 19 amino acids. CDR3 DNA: TGTGCCAGCAGCTTATCGGCCTTGGGACAGGGGGCAAGGATCACTGAAGCTTTCTTT. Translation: CASSLSALGQGARITEAFF.

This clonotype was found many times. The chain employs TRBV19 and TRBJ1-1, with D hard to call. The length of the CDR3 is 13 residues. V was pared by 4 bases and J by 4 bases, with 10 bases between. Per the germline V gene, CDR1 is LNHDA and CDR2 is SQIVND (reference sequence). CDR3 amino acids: CASSNVRGTEAFF. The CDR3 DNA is TGTGCCAGTAGTAATGTGCGGGGCACTGAAGCTTTCTTT.

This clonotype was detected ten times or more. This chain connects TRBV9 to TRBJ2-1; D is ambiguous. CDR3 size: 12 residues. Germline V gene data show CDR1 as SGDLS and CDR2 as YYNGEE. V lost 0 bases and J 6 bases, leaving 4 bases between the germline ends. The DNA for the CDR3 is TGTGCCAGCAGCGTAGTCAGCAATGAGCAGTTCTTC. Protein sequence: CASSVVSNEQFF.

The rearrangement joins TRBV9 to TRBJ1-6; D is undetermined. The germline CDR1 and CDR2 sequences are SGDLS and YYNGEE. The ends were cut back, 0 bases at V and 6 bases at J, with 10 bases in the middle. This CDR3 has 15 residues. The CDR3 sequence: CASSVDVERNSPLHF. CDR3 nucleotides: TGTGCCAGCAGCGTAGACGTAGAGCGTAATTCACCCCTCCACTTT.

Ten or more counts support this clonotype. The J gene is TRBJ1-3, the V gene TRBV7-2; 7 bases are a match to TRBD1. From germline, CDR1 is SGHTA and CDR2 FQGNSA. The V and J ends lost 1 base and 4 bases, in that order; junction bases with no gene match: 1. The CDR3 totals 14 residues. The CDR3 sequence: CASSLGGGGNTIYF. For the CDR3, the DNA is TGTGCCAGCAGCTTAGGAGGGGGCGGAAACACCATATATTTT.

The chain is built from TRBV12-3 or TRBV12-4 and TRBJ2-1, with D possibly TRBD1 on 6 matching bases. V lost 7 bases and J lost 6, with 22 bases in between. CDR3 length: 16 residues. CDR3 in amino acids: CASKDWTVRMTNEQFF. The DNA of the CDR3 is TGTGCCAGCAAAGATTGGACAGTTCGTATGACCAATGAGCAGTTCTTC.

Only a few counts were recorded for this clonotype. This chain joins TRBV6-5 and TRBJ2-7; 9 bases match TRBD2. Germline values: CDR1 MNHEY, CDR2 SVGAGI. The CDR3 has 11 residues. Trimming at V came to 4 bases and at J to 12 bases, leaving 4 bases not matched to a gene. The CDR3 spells CASSSSGATYF. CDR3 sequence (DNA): TGTGCCAGCAGTTCTAGCGGGGCAACGTACTTC.

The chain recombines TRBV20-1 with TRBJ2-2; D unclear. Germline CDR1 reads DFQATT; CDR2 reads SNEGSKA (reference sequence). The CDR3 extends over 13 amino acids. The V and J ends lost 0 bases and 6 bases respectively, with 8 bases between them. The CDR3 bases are TGCAGTGCTAGAGATGGCAGGTCCGGGGAGCTGTTTTTT. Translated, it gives CSARDGRSGELFF.